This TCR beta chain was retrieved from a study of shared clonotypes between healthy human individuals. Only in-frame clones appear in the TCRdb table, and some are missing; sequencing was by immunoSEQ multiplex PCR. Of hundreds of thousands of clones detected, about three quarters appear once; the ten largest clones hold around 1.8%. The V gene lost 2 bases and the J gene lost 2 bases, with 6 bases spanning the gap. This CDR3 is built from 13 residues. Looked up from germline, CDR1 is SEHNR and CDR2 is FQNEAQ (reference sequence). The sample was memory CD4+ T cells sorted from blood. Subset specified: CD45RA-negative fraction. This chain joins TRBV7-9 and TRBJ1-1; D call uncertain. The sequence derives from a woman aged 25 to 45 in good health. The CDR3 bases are TGTGCCAGCAGCTTATTAAGTAACACTGAAGCTTTCTTT. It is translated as CASSLLSNTEAFF.